The 23 T cell receptor beta chains given below trace back to one sample, sequenced in a study of T cells in localized non-small cell lung cancer. The assay was immunoSEQ multiplex PCR, and TCRdb's table has in-frame clones only and misses some. The sample has under 7,000 clones, 80% to 90% seen once; the top ten hold roughly a sixth. The specimen was peripheral blood, collected before any cancer treatment. These receptors all stem from a male donor aged 60 or over with stage I lung adenocarcinoma.

V and J are TRBV7-9 and TRBJ2-1; TRBD2 matches at 16 bases. The trim removed 10 bases at V and 10 bases at J, leaving 4 bases unmatched. The CDR3 contains 13 residues. Per germline, CDR1 SEHNR and CDR2 FQNEAQ (reference sequence). In DNA form, the CDR3 reads TGTGCCACCGGGACTAGCGGGGGGGCGGAGCAGTTCTTC. Its protein is CATGTSGGAEQFF.

The chain has TRBV4-1 and TRBJ1-2; D unresolved. Germline lookup yields CDR1 MGHRA and CDR2 YSYEKL. The CDR3 extends over 14 amino acids. V was cut by 4 bases and J by 6 bases, with 15 bases left in between. CDR3: CASSPREGTHGYTF. CDR3 DNA sequence: TGCGCCAGCAGCCCCCGGGAGGGTACGCATGGCTACACCTTC.

This chain joins TRBV7-8 and TRBJ2-1; a weak D match, TRBD1 (5 bases). Trimming took off 0 bases at V and 4 bases at J, with 13 bases between the two ends. The CDR3 totals 16 residues. Per the germline V gene, CDR1 is SGHVS and CDR2 is FQNEAQ. The CDR3, as DNA: TGTGCCAGCAGCTTAGCGTTGGGGCAGGCTTACAATGAGCAGTTCTTC. Amino acids: CASSLALGQAYNEQFF. Full variable domain (rest looked up from reference TRBV7-8 and TRBJ2-1): GAGVSQSPRYKVAKRGQDVALRCDPISGHVSLFWYQQALGQGPEFLTYFQNEAQLDKSGLPSDRFFAERPEGSVSTLKIQRTQQEDSAVYLCASSLALGQAYNEQFFGPGTRLTVL.

The gene calls are TRBV7-3 and TRBJ2-1, with D maybe TRBD2 (6 bases). This CDR3 is built from 13 residues. V gave up 5 bases and J gave up 7 bases, with 12 bases separating them. Germline V gene data show CDR1 as SGHTA and CDR2 as FQGTGA. The CDR3: CASSPSGENEQFF. The DNA of the CDR3 is TGTGCCAGCAGCCCATCGGGGGAGAATGAGCAGTTCTTC.

In its sample, this clone is large (0.1 to 1%). The CDR3 reads CASSFSDYQPQHF. CDR3 DNA sequence: TGTGCCAGCAGTTTTTCAGATTATCAGCCCCAGCATTTT. The chain couples TRBV11-2 to TRBJ1-5; D gene ambiguous. V lost 6 bases and J lost 5, with 11 bases in between. The germline gives CDR1 SGHAT, CDR2 FQNNGV. The CDR3 loop spans 13 amino acids. The whole variable domain, remainder taken from reference TRBV11-2 and TRBJ1-5, is EAGVAQSPRYKIIEKRQSVAFWCNPISGHATLYWYQQILGQGPKLLIQFQNNGVVDDSQLPKDRFSAERLKGVDSTLKIQPAKLEDSAVYLCASSFSDYQPQHFGDGTRLSIL.

Comment on this clone: An end of the junction does not agree with germline; a read error may underlie this. The rearrangement uses TRBV7-7 and TRBJ1-4, with TRBD1 as a possible D gene (5 bases). The CDR3 covers 13 residues. The V gene's germline CDR1 is SSHAT and CDR2 FNYEAQ (reference sequence). CDR3 nucleotides: TGTGCTAGCAGCCCCGGGACGGACGAAAAACTGTTTTTT. Its translation is CASSPGTDEKLFF.

The gene calls are TRBV7-2 and TRBJ2-5; TRBD1 is a possible D gene (7 bases). The V gene's germline CDR1 is SGHTA and CDR2 FQGNSA. CDR3 length: 15 residues. V lost 4 bases and J lost 0, with 12 bases in between. CDR3 in amino acids: CASSSQGGNQETQYF. The DNA for the CDR3 is TGTGCCAGCAGCTCCCAGGGGGGTAACCAAGAGACCCAGTACTTC.

The V call is TRBV10-3, the J call TRBJ1-2; a weak D match, TRBD1 (5 bases). The CDR3 totals 16 residues. V lost 3 bases, J lost 3 bases, and 17 bases lay in between. Germline V gene data show CDR1 as ENHRY and CDR2 as SYGVKD. The CDR3 sequence: CAISEMGPLNHYGYTF. As DNA, the CDR3 is TGTGCCATCAGTGAAATGGGACCCCTAAACCACTATGGCTACACCTTC.

This clone has just a few counts. The chain is built from TRBV5-5 and TRBJ2-1; D may be TRBD1 or TRBD2 (5 bases each). Germline CDR1 is SGHKS and CDR2 is YYEKEE (reference sequence). The CDR3 loop spans 15 amino acids. The germline V and J ends were trimmed by 2 bases and 10 bases, with 19 bases remaining between them. This CDR3 reads CASSFGQGRGDEQFF. The CDR3 DNA is TGTGCCAGCAGCTTCGGGCAGGGAAGGGGAGACGAGCAGTTCTTC.

V and J are TRBV6-5 and TRBJ2-3, with a weak D call TRBD1 (6 bases). The V end was cut by 5 bases, the J end by 2 bases, with 14 bases between. Germline V lookup: CDR1 MNHEY, CDR2 SVGAGI. The CDR3 contains 15 residues. The CDR3 reads CASSTRNRATDTQYF. The CDR3 DNA reads as TGTGCCAGCAGTACCCGTAACAGGGCCACAGATACGCAGTATTTT.

This chain connects TRBV27 to TRBJ2-3; possible D gene TRBD2, 5 bases. Looked up from germline, CDR1 is MNHEY and CDR2 is SMNVEV (reference sequence). V dropped 8 bases and J dropped 0 bases, with 24 bases sitting between them. This CDR3 is 18 amino acids long. The CDR3 DNA follows: TGTGCCAGCCGAACGTCTACGCTGGGAGCGGCTAGCACAGATACGCAGTATTTT. Amino acid sequence: CASRTSTLGAASTDTQYF.

In regard to this clone: One end of the junction fails to match germline, which may point to a read error. V and J are TRBV7-7 and TRBJ2-1, with 7 positions matching TRBD1. Germline V gives CDR1 SSHAT, CDR2 FNYEAQ (reference sequence). CDR3 length: 16 residues. This CDR3 reads CASSLTGQFPYNEQFF. The CDR3 coding sequence is TGTGCTAGCAGCCTGACGGGACAGTTCCCCTACAATGAGCAGTTCTTC.

The chain uses TRBV19 and TRBJ1-1; D unclear. Germline lookup yields CDR1 LNHDA and CDR2 SQIVND (reference sequence). The CDR3 covers 15 residues. Trimming removed 3 bases at V and 1 base at J, with 12 bases between. CDR3 protein: CASSMGGSKNTEAFF. CDR3 sequence (DNA): TGTGCCAGTAGTATGGGCGGCAGTAAGAACACTGAAGCTTTCTTT. The full variable domain, in which reference TRBV19 and TRBJ1-1 provide the parts outside the CDR3, is DGGITQSPKYLFRKEGQNVTLSCEQNLNHDAMYWYRQDPGQGLRLIYYSQIVNDFQKGDIAEGYSVSREKKESFPLTVTSAQKNPTAFYLCASSMGGSKNTEAFFGQGTRLTVV.

The rearrangement uses TRBV6-5 and TRBJ1-5, with TRBD1 as a possible D gene (6 bases). The CDR3 has 14 residues. V lost 0 bases to trimming and J lost 6 bases, with 9 bases between them. CDR1 is MNHEY, CDR2 SVGAGI, per germline. The DNA for the CDR3 is TGTGCCAGCAGTTACTCGTCCAGGGGTCAGCCCCAGCATTTT. It codes for CASSYSSRGQPQHF.

J is TRBJ1-5 and V is TRBV19, with unresolved D. With 6 bases removed from V and 4 bases from J, the gap between germline ends came to 16 bases. This CDR3 is 15 amino acids long. CDR1 LNHDA and CDR2 SQIVND come from the germline V gene (reference sequence). The CDR3 loop is CASSPPRSWNQPQHF. CDR3 coding DNA: TGTGCCAGTAGCCCCCCCCGGAGTTGGAATCAGCCCCAGCATTTT.

The genes are TRBV2 and TRBJ2-7; D unresolved. The CDR3 has 13 residues. Germline V gene sequence: CDR1 SNHLY, CDR2 FYNNEI. V lost 8 bases to trimming and J lost 2 bases, with 13 bases between them. CDR3 DNA sequence: TGTGCCAGCTTGGGTACCGTGACCTACGAGCAGTACTTC. It encodes CASLGTVTYEQYF. Full variable domain (missing parts from reference TRBV2 and TRBJ2-7): EPEVTQTPSHQVTQMGQEVILRCVPISNHLYFYWYRQILGQKVEFLVSFYNNEISEKSEIFDDQFSVERPDGSNFTLKIRSTKLEDSAMYFCASLGTVTYEQYFGPGTRLTVT.

This chain uses TRBV6-1 with TRBJ2-1; D might be TRBD2 (6 bases). The V end lost 6 bases, the J end lost 3 bases, and 12 bases lay between the germline ends. This CDR3 comprises 14 residues. Germline V lookup: CDR1 MNHNS, CDR2 SASEGT. The CDR3 DNA follows: TGTGCCAGCAGAAGGGCGGGGAGCTACAATGAGCAGTTCTTC. It specifies CASRRAGSYNEQFF.

The table lists this clone with a count of one. The chain couples TRBV6-6 to TRBJ1-5; 7 bases map to TRBD1. The J segment lost 11 bases and the V segment lost 5 bases, leaving 9 bases of the junction unmatched. The CDR3 has 13 amino acids. CDR1 and CDR2 from the germline V gene are MNHNY and SVGAGI (reference sequence). CDR3 residues: CASSPTGWASQHF. The CDR3 region has the DNA TGTGCCAGCAGTCCGACAGGGTGGGCGTCCCAGCATTTT.

V and J are TRBV6-5 and TRBJ2-3; possible D gene TRBD2, 5 bases. Deletions cut 4 bases from V and 8 bases from J, with 10 bases between. This CDR3 has 12 amino acids. CDR1 and CDR2 (germline): MNHEY, SVGAGI. This chain's CDR3 is CASSSRGFTQYF. The CDR3 coding sequence is TGTGCCAGCAGTTCTCGAGGGTTTACGCAGTATTTT.

The chain couples TRBV19 to TRBJ2-1, with 15 bases that match TRBD2. J lost 7 bases, V lost 4 bases, and 8 bases had no gene match. From germline, CDR1 is LNHDA and CDR2 SQIVND (reference sequence). The CDR3 spans 17 residues. DNA for the CDR3: TGTGCCAGTAGTACAGGACTAGCGGGAGGGCCAGGGAATGAGCAGTTCTTC. It is translated as CASSTGLAGGPGNEQFF.

CDR3 coding DNA: TGTGCCAGCAGCGACGGGACAGGCCTTAATGAAAAACTGTTTTTT. The encoded protein is CASSDGTGLNEKLFF. The genes are TRBV7-9 and TRBJ1-4; 8 nucleotides align to TRBD1. Trimming at V came to 5 bases and at J to 4 bases, leaving 6 bases not matched to a gene. Germline CDR1 and CDR2: SEHNR and FQNEAQ (reference sequence). CDR3 length: 15 amino acids.

This clone has just a few counts. The rearrangement links TRBV5-6 to TRBJ1-5, with TRBD1 as a possible D gene (6 bases). The CDR3 sequence is 16 residues long. CDR1 and CDR2 from the germline V gene are SGHDT and YYEEEE. The germline V and J ends were trimmed by 0 bases and 3 bases, with 13 bases remaining between them. The CDR3 DNA reads TGTGCCAGCAGCTTGGGGCAGGGGAGGGTCAATCAGCCCCAGCATTTT. It yields the protein CASSLGQGRVNQPQHF.

V is TRBV5-1 and J is TRBJ1-3; D uncertain. The germline V and J ends were trimmed by 0 bases and 4 bases, with 14 bases remaining between them. The CDR3 sequence is 16 residues long. Germline V gives CDR1 SGHRS, CDR2 YFSETQ. The CDR3 loop reads CASSLDNVRAGNTIYF. As DNA, the CDR3 is TGCGCCAGCAGCTTGGATAACGTTAGGGCCGGAAACACCATATATTTT.